Shown below are 16 T cell receptor beta chains from a single sample sequenced in a study of blood T cell repertoires in COVID-19. The assay was immunoSEQ multiplex PCR, and TCRdb's table has in-frame clones only and misses some. The table records approximately 94,000 clones, about 77% of them present only once. Material for sequencing was peripheral blood. Receptor source: a man between 65 and 85 years old with active or convalescent COVID-19.

The genes are TRBV19 and TRBJ2-1, with 10 bases aligning to TRBD1. The CDR3 runs to 15 residues. The germline gives CDR1 LNHDA, CDR2 SQIVND (reference sequence). V gave up 4 bases and J gave up 6 bases; unmatched junction bases: 6. The CDR3 DNA is TGTGCCAGTAGTACCAACGGACAGGGGGTCAATGAGCAGTTCTTC. Translation: CASSTNGQGVNEQFF.

J is TRBJ1-3 and V is TRBV10-3; 9 bases line up with TRBD1. The CDR3 loop spans 14 amino acids. Germline trimming cut 7 bases from V and 6 bases from J; bases unmatched to any gene: 7. The germline gives CDR1 ENHRY, CDR2 SYGVKD. CDR3 amino acids: CAIMGGQGLNTIYF. DNA for the CDR3: TGTGCCATCATGGGGGGACAGGGCTTAAACACCATATATTTT.

This sequence joins TRBV5-4 and TRBJ2-3, with 8 bases fitting TRBD2. The CDR3 consists of 16 residues. Germline V gives CDR1 SGHNT, CDR2 YYREEE (reference sequence). V was pared by 2 bases and J by 2 bases, with 7 bases of the junction left unmatched. CDR3 sequence: CASSFGGAGATDTQYF. The CDR3 nucleotides read TGTGCCAGCAGCTTCGGGGGGGCCGGGGCCACAGATACGCAGTATTTT.

The chain is built from TRBV7-9 and TRBJ2-3; D unresolved. V was cut by 5 bases and J by 0 bases, with 9 bases left in between. The germline V gene has CDR1 SEHNR and CDR2 FQNEAQ (reference sequence). The CDR3 is made up of 14 amino acids. CDR3 residues: CASSPAHSTDTQYF. CDR3 DNA sequence: TGTGCCAGCAGCCCAGCGCATAGCACAGATACGCAGTATTTT.

This clone was seen once. CDR3 amino acids: CASSYLVRTGKLHDSYNEQFF. The CDR3 region has the DNA TGTGCCAGCAGCTATCTAGTAAGGACAGGGAAACTCCATGACTCCTACAATGAGCAGTTCTTC. The chain is built from TRBV6-2 or TRBV6-3 and TRBJ2-1, with 8 bases lining up with TRBD1. Germline trimming cut 6 bases from V and 0 bases from J; bases unmatched to any gene: 22. Germline assignment: CDR1 MNHEY and CDR2 SVGEGT. The CDR3 consists of 21 residues.

The J gene is TRBJ2-5, the V gene TRBV2, with 8 nucleotides matching TRBD1. Trimming removed 6 bases from V and 2 bases from J; junction bases left unmatched: 5. The germline V gene has CDR1 SNHLY and CDR2 FYNNEI. The CDR3 totals 14 residues. As DNA, the CDR3 is TGTGCCAGCAGCGACAGGGGTCTACAAGAGACCCAGTACTTC. This sequence encodes CASSDRGLQETQYF.

The gene calls are TRBV5-1 and TRBJ2-3; 7 bases map to TRBD2. V gave up 4 bases and J gave up 2 bases; unmatched junction bases: 4. CDR3 length equals 14 residues. CDR1 SGHRS and CDR2 YFSETQ come from the germline V gene. The CDR3: CASSAGGNTDTQYF. The CDR3 DNA follows: TGCGCCAGCAGCGCCGGGGGGAACACAGATACGCAGTATTTT.

The CDR3, as DNA: TGTGCCAGCAGCCCCCATGGGGGGGCTTACTACGACGAGCAGTACTTC. It is translated as CASSPHGGAYYDEQYF. The chain joins TRBV9 to TRBJ2-7; TRBD2 might be the D (7 bases). The germline gives CDR1 SGDLS, CDR2 YYNGEE. The CDR3 length is 16 residues. The V gene lost 4 bases and the J gene lost 5 bases, with 22 bases spanning the gap.

The chain employs TRBV7-2 and TRBJ2-7; D not resolved. CDR3 size: 15 residues. Germline-derived CDR1 and CDR2 are SGHTA and FQGNSA. The ends were cut back, 2 bases at V and 2 bases at J, with 13 bases in the middle. DNA for the CDR3: TGTGCCAGCAGCTTAACCCGTACTGAGCCCTACGAGCAGTACTTC. Its translation: CASSLTRTEPYEQYF. Combining the CDR3 with reference TRBV7-2 and TRBJ2-7 gives the whole variable domain GAGVSQSPSNKVTEKGKDVELRCDPISGHTALYWYRQSLGQGLEFLIYFQGNSAPDKSGLPSDRFSAERTGGSVSTLTIQRTQQEDSAVYLCASSLTRTEPYEQYFGPGTRLTVT.

The chain joins TRBV19 to TRBJ1-4; 8 nucleotides align to TRBD1. The junction had 6 bases not matched to a gene; V was cut back by 5 bases and J by 4 bases. Germline lookup yields CDR1 LNHDA and CDR2 SQIVND (reference sequence). The CDR3 has 15 residues. The CDR3 sequence is CASSWTGINNEKLFF. The CDR3 region has the DNA TGTGCCAGTAGTTGGACAGGGATCAATAATGAAAAACTGTTTTTT.

This chain joins TRBV18 and TRBJ2-7; D is perhaps TRBD1 (6 bases). This CDR3 comprises 15 residues. Trimming left V 5 bases short and J 4 bases short, with 18 bases between. The germline gives CDR1 KGHSH, CDR2 LQKENI. The CDR3 nucleotides read TGTGCCAGCTCATCCGGGGACACCATAAGGTACGAGCAGTACTTC. This gives the protein CASSSGDTIRYEQYF.

This clone has only a few counts. J is TRBJ2-5 and V is TRBV5-1, with 8 bases identical to TRBD2. The CDR3 is 16 residues long. From germline, CDR1 is SGHRS and CDR2 YFSETQ. V was pared by 4 bases and J by 5 bases, with 13 bases of the junction left unmatched. The CDR3 DNA reads as TGCGCCAGCAGCGCCAAGAGCGGGGGCTCAGGGGAGACCCAGTACTTC. Its protein product is CASSAKSGGSGETQYF.

The rearrangement links TRBV10-1 to TRBJ2-3, with D tentatively TRBD2 (6 bases). Germline CDR1 is WNHNN and CDR2 is SYGVQD (reference sequence). The ends were cut back, 7 bases at V and 4 bases at J, with 21 bases in the middle. The CDR3 is 16 amino acids. The CDR3 here is CASMVYGGAKPDTQYF. CDR3 in DNA: TGCGCCAGCATGGTTTACGGCGGGGCTAAGCCAGATACGCAGTATTTT.

This clone was counted only a few times. V is TRBV5-1 and J is TRBJ2-2; no clear D. With 1 base removed from V and 6 bases from J, the gap between germline ends came to 13 bases. Germline V CDR1 and CDR2: SGHRS, YFSETQ. This CDR3 spans 15 amino acids. The DNA for the CDR3 is TGCGCCAGCAGCTTGTTACCCATAGAGGCCGGGGAGCTGTTTTTT. Translating gives CASSLLPIEAGELFF.

The chain links TRBV5-1 to TRBJ2-3; 9 nucleotides align to TRBD2. Per germline, CDR1 SGHRS and CDR2 YFSETQ. The CDR3 has 17 amino acids. The V gene end was trimmed by 4 bases and the J gene end by 0 bases; junction bases not matched to a gene: 9. The CDR3 is CASSPTSTSGSTDTQYF. The CDR3 region has the DNA TGCGCCAGCAGCCCAACTTCGACTAGCGGTAGCACAGATACGCAGTATTTT.

This clone is labeled as medium-sized. V gene TRBV15 combines with J gene TRBJ2-5; TRBD2 matches 7 bases. The CDR3 totals 19 residues. Per germline, CDR1 LNHNV and CDR2 YYDKDF (reference sequence). J was trimmed by 2 bases and V by 0 bases; bases with no gene match: 15. CDR3 sequence (DNA): TGTGCCACCAGCAGAGACCCCTCGTCGATGAGCGGGATTCAAGAGACCCAGTACTTC. Translation gives CATSRDPSSMSGIQETQYF.